Presented here are 22 T cell receptor beta chains from one specimen sequenced in a study of PD-1 blockade in classical Hodgkin lymphoma. Time point: cycle 4 day 1 (C4D1), after five to seven weeks of nivolumab. Relapse was seen in all patients after autologous stem cell transplantation, and brentuximab vedotin exposure was variable. TCRdb keeps only in-frame clones here, not all; method: immunoSEQ multiplex PCR. The sample gives about 17,000 clones, under 90% of which show up once; roughly 14% is in the top ten. The sample here was peripheral blood mononuclear cells (PBMCs), taken before the fourth cycle of nivolumab. The receptors derive from a human donor with classical Hodgkin lymphoma.

The CDR3 nucleotides are TGCGCCAGCAGCCAGGGACGCACGCAGTCTGAAGCTTTCTTT. It is translated as CASSQGRTQSEAFF. The V call is TRBV5-1, the J call TRBJ1-1, with a tentative D call TRBD1 (5 bases). V was cut by 4 bases and J by 6 bases, with 16 bases left in between. The CDR3 sequence is 14 residues long. Germline V CDR1 and CDR2: SGHRS, YFSETQ.

The rearrangement uses TRBV25-1 and TRBJ1-6; 8 nucleotides align to TRBD1. Germline-derived CDR1 and CDR2 are MGHDK and SYGVNS. With 6 bases clipped from V and 9 bases from J, the junction kept 7 bases outside the gene matches. The CDR3 spans 14 residues. The CDR3 reads CASRPTGTGSPLHF. The DNA for the CDR3 is TGTGCCAGCAGACCAACCGGGACAGGTTCACCCCTCCACTTT.

The chain uses TRBV7-2 and TRBJ1-2; D possibly corresponds to TRBD1 (5 bases). V lost 5 bases and J 2 bases, leaving 15 bases between the germline ends. The germline gives CDR1 SGHTA, CDR2 FQGNSA. The CDR3 runs to 15 residues. CDR3 DNA sequence: TGTGCCAGCAGCCTCGGGACCGATGTCAACTATGGCTACACCTTC. This translates into CASSLGTDVNYGYTF.

This sequence joins TRBV5-1 and TRBJ2-1; tentative D call: TRBD1 (5 bases). This CDR3 spans 14 amino acids. With 1 base removed from V and 3 bases from J, the gap between germline ends came to 8 bases. Per the germline V gene, CDR1 is SGHRS and CDR2 is YFSETQ. DNA of the CDR3: TGCGCCAGCAGCTTGATAGGGGACTACAATGAGCAGTTCTTC. Translated: CASSLIGDYNEQFF.

V is TRBV5-1 and J is TRBJ2-3; TRBD2 matches 10 bases. The CDR3 runs 16 residues. With V trimmed by 4 bases and J by 1 base, 6 bases remained unmatched. The V gene's germline CDR1 is SGHRS and CDR2 YFSETQ. As DNA, the CDR3 is TGCGCCAGCAGCCCCGGGCTAGCGGGGGGCACAGATACGCAGTATTTT. This gives the protein CASSPGLAGGTDTQYF.

The V gene is TRBV5-1, the J gene TRBJ1-2, with D perhaps TRBD1 (6 bases). The CDR3 extends over 14 amino acids. CDR1 and CDR2 from the germline V gene are SGHRS and YFSETQ. V was cut by 0 bases and J by 7 bases, with 13 bases left in between. The DNA for the CDR3 is TGCGCCAGCAGCTTGGCAGTTACCAGGGGTGGCTACACCTTC. It specifies CASSLAVTRGGYTF.

The chain employs TRBV10-2 and TRBJ2-1, with TRBD2 identical over 11 bases. Unmatched junction bases numbered 4, after V lost 8 bases and J lost 4 bases. The CDR3 is made up of 14 amino acids. Germline values: CDR1 WSHSY, CDR2 SAAADI. DNA for the CDR3: TGCGCCAGCGCCGGACTAGCGGGTTACAATGAGCAGTTCTTC. Translating it yields CASAGLAGYNEQFF.

V usage is TRBV19 and J usage is TRBJ2-7; D might be TRBD2 (6 bases). CDR3 size: 14 residues. The V gene's germline CDR1 is LNHDA and CDR2 SQIVND (reference sequence). V gave up 4 bases and J gave up 1 base, with 11 bases separating them. DNA for the CDR3: TGTGCCAGTAGTACCCACGGGGGATCCTACGAGCAGTACTTC. Amino acids: CASSTHGGSYEQYF. The full variable domain, in which reference TRBV19 and TRBJ2-7 provide the parts outside the CDR3, is DGGITQSPKYLFRKEGQNVTLSCEQNLNHDAMYWYRQDPGQGLRLIYYSQIVNDFQKGDIAEGYSVSREKKESFPLTVTSAQKNPTAFYLCASSTHGGSYEQYFGPGTRLTVT.

The V and J genes are TRBV5-1 and TRBJ1-1; 8 bases map to TRBD1. Germline values: CDR1 SGHRS, CDR2 YFSETQ. There are 14 residues in the CDR3. The trim removed 1 base at V and 6 bases at J, leaving 5 bases unmatched. CDR3 sequence (DNA): TGCGCCAGCAGCTTGCAGGGGGCGGGGGCTGAAGCTTTCTTT. Amino acids: CASSLQGAGAEAFF.

V usage is TRBV7-8 and J usage is TRBJ1-5; no clear D gene. Germline V CDR1 and CDR2: SGHVS, FQNEAQ. The V gene lost 2 bases and the J gene lost 0 bases, with 5 bases spanning the gap. The CDR3 contains 14 residues. The CDR3 region is CASSLMDSNQPQHF. The CDR3 nucleotides are TGTGCCAGCAGCTTAATGGATAGCAATCAGCCCCAGCATTTT.

The chain combines TRBV19 with TRBJ1-3; D remains unclear. CDR3 length: 15 residues. Per the germline V gene, CDR1 is LNHDA and CDR2 is SQIVND (reference sequence). Trimming pared 8 bases from V and 4 bases from J, leaving 18 bases between. This CDR3 is CASQTMWGNGNTIYF. CDR3 in DNA: TGTGCCAGTCAAACGATGTGGGGAAACGGAAACACCATATATTTT.

The chain recombines TRBV5-1 with TRBJ1-2, with no clear D. The germline V gene has CDR1 SGHRS and CDR2 YFSETQ. The CDR3 is 12 amino acids. Between the trimmed V and J ends, which lost 3 bases and 3 bases, there was a span of 6 bases. CDR3 residues: CASSSVDYGYTF. The CDR3 DNA follows: TGCGCCAGCAGCTCGGTGGACTATGGCTACACCTTC.

The V gene is TRBV6-5, the J gene TRBJ2-7, with 10 bases that match TRBD1. Germline V gene sequence: CDR1 MNHEY, CDR2 SVGAGI. This CDR3 is 15 amino acids long. V dropped 6 bases and J dropped 2; count of bases not matched to a gene: 7. The DNA for the CDR3 is TGTGCCAGCAGAAAAACGGGACAGGGGACCTACGAGCAGTACTTC. Encoded protein: CASRKTGQGTYEQYF.

This clone was counted a few times. The chain has TRBV7-3 and TRBJ2-5; D is possibly TRBD2 (6 bases). The CDR3 extends over 15 amino acids. From germline, CDR1 is SGHTA and CDR2 FQGTGA. Trimming cost V 5 bases and J 1 base, with 14 bases left between them. DNA of the CDR3: TGTGCCAGCAGCGGGACTGGGGAGACCCAAGAGACCCAGTACTTC. It codes for CASSGTGETQETQYF.

The V call is TRBV6-1, the J call TRBJ1-1; weak D call: TRBD1 (6 bases). The V gene lost 6 bases and the J gene lost 11 bases, with 19 bases spanning the gap. The CDR3 is made up of 13 amino acids. CDR1 and CDR2 from the germline V gene are MNHNS and SASEGT. The CDR3 loop is CASSFDRTGRAFF. The CDR3 region has the DNA TGTGCCAGCAGCTTTGATAGAACAGGGCGGGCTTTCTTT.

This clone showed up just a few times. The chain joins TRBV14 to TRBJ2-7, with TRBD1 matching 10 bases. The CDR3 contains 16 residues. CDR1 SGHDN and CDR2 FVKESK come from the germline V gene. The junction had 8 bases not matched to a gene; V was cut back by 1 base and J by 5 bases. CDR3 nucleotides: TGTGCCAGCAGCCAAGGACCGGGACAGGGGATCCACGAGCAGTACTTC. It encodes CASSQGPGQGIHEQYF.

The rearrangement uses TRBV9 and TRBJ2-1; 7 bases line up with TRBD1. CDR1 and CDR2 (germline): SGDLS, YYNGEE. Trimming took 0 bases from V and 6 from J; bases not matched to a gene: 6. The CDR3 sequence is 15 residues long. Here the CDR3 DNA reads TGTGCCAGCAGCGTAGGTACAGGGGCGGGCAATGAGCAGTTCTTC. This encodes CASSVGTGAGNEQFF.

The chain is built from TRBV4-1 and TRBJ1-2; D not certain. V gave up 0 bases and J gave up 8 bases, with 13 bases separating them. This CDR3 contains 14 residues. The germline V gene has CDR1 MGHRA and CDR2 YSYEKL. The CDR3 region has the DNA TGCGCCAGCAGCCAAGAGTATGGCCTGGGGGGCTACACCTTC. Residues: CASSQEYGLGGYTF.

The chain carries TRBV7-9 and TRBJ1-2; TRBD1 is a possible D gene (5 bases). The germline gives CDR1 SEHNR, CDR2 FQNEAQ (reference sequence). The CDR3 is 15 residues long. V was shortened by 5 bases and J by 8 bases, with 21 bases between the two germline ends. The CDR3 reads CASSTGTDTSSGYTF. CDR3 sequence (DNA): TGTGCCAGCAGCACTGGGACGGATACCTCTAGCGGCTACACCTTC.

The chain carries TRBV5-1 and TRBJ2-2; the match to TRBD1 covers 7 bases. V shed 4 bases, J shed 5 bases, and the junction held 11 bases outside the gene matches. The CDR3 sequence is 16 residues long. The germline V gene has CDR1 SGHRS and CDR2 YFSETQ. The CDR3 loop is CASSLQGGQQTGELFF. In DNA, the CDR3 is TGCGCCAGCAGCCTTCAAGGGGGACAGCAGACCGGGGAGCTGTTTTTT.

The rearrangement joins TRBV7-8 to TRBJ1-1, with D possibly matching TRBD1 (5 bases). From germline, CDR1 is SGHVS and CDR2 FQNEAQ. The V end lost 3 bases, the J end lost 8 bases, and 16 bases lay between the germline ends. This CDR3 region has 14 residues. The CDR3 sequence: CASSFNTAGGEAFF. The CDR3 nucleotides read TGTGCCAGCAGCTTCAACACCGCGGGGGGAGAAGCTTTCTTT.

The table lists this clone with a few counts. V is TRBV23-1 and J is TRBJ1-3, with D hard to call. TRBV23-1 is an ORF, and what it does is uncertain. The CDR3 is 15 residues long. V lost 5 bases and J 3 bases, leaving 14 bases between the germline ends. The CDR3 loop is CASSKPTDCGNTIYF. DNA for the CDR3: TGCGCCAGCAGTAAGCCCACGGACTGTGGAAACACCATATATTTT.